These 22 T cell receptor beta chains share one sample of origin, sequenced in a study of blood T cell repertoires in COVID-19. This table comes from immunoSEQ multiplex PCR, and its TCRdb copy is limited to in-frame clones, with some not included. The data contain tens of thousands of clones, approximately 92% of them seen just once; the ten biggest clones take up 0.65% to 0.95%. What was sequenced was peripheral blood. The source is a woman of 80 years or more with acute or convalescent COVID-19.

The V and J genes are TRBV7-9 and TRBJ1-1, with D hard to call. Germline CDR1 SEHNR, CDR2 FQNEAQ (reference sequence). Deletions cut 3 bases from V and 7 bases from J, with 3 bases between. The CDR3 has 10 residues. The CDR3 region is CASSFGEAFF. CDR3 coding DNA: TGTGCCAGCAGCTTCGGTGAAGCTTTCTTT.

The rearrangement joins TRBV5-1 to TRBJ1-4; 8 nucleotides agree with TRBD1. The V and J ends lost 3 bases and 4 bases, in that order; junction bases with no gene match: 5. The CDR3 has 15 residues. Germline-derived CDR1 and CDR2 are SGHRS and YFSETQ. CDR3 residues: CASSSTGAINEKLFF. As DNA, the CDR3 is TGCGCCAGCAGCTCGACAGGGGCGATTAATGAAAAACTGTTTTTT.

The chain couples TRBV2 to TRBJ2-5, with 7 nucleotides matching TRBD2. After removal of 4 bases from V and 1 base from J, the junction contained 3 bases not matched to a gene. Looked up from germline, CDR1 is SNHLY and CDR2 is FYNNEI. The CDR3 is 14 amino acids. CDR3 protein: CASSGGRLQETQYF. The CDR3 nucleotides are TGTGCCAGCAGTGGCGGGAGACTCCAAGAGACCCAGTACTTC.

This chain connects TRBV12-3 or TRBV12-4 to TRBJ1-4; tentatively, D is TRBD1 (6 bases). The CDR3 runs to 12 residues. Trimming pared 6 bases from V and 7 bases from J, leaving 9 bases between. The CDR3 spells CASRGGTEKLFF. In nucleotides, the CDR3 is TGTGCCAGCAGAGGGGGTACTGAAAAACTGTTTTTT.

The genes are TRBV28 and TRBJ1-2; 12 nucleotides agree with TRBD1. Germline CDR1 and CDR2: MDHEN and SYDVKM. Germline trimming cut 2 bases from V and 4 bases from J; bases unmatched to any gene: 2. The CDR3 sequence is 15 residues long. The CDR3: CASSLGTGGSYGYTF. The DNA for the CDR3 is TGTGCCAGCAGTTTAGGGACAGGGGGCTCCTATGGCTACACCTTC.

The chain joins TRBV5-1 to TRBJ2-5, with TRBD2 matching 14 bases. Germline V CDR1 and CDR2: SGHRS, YFSETQ. This CDR3 is 15 amino acids long. The J segment lost 4 bases and the V segment lost 4 bases, leaving 3 bases of the junction unmatched. CDR3 nucleotide sequence: TGCGCCAGCAGCGATGGGACTAGCGGGAGAGAGACCCAGTACTTC. Amino acid sequence: CASSDGTSGRETQYF.

This clone was detected once. The chain employs TRBV5-4 and TRBJ1-4; TRBD1 agrees at 7 bases. The V segment lost 4 bases and the J segment 7 bases; nucleotides outside the gene matches: 10. In germline, CDR1 is SGHNT, CDR2 YYREEE (reference sequence). The CDR3 spans 15 residues. The CDR3 DNA follows: TGTGCCAGCAGCGGGAGGACAGGCCGGGGTGAAAAACTGTTTTTT. Translating it yields CASSGRTGRGEKLFF.

This chain connects TRBV2 to TRBJ1-1; a weak D match, TRBD1 (6 bases). Trimming took 4 bases from V and 2 from J, leaving 11 bases between them. The CDR3 length is 14 residues. Germline V lookup: CDR1 SNHLY, CDR2 FYNNEI. The CDR3 nucleotides are TGTGCCAGCAGTGTACAGGGTGTTAACACTGAAGCTTTCTTT. Residues: CASSVQGVNTEAFF.

The genes are TRBV29-1 and TRBJ2-7; 7 bases fit TRBD2. V lost 0 bases and J lost 2; bases outside the gene matches: 1. There are 13 residues in the CDR3. CDR1 SQVTM and CDR2 ANQGSEA come from the germline V gene. The CDR3 loop reads CSVEDGGAYEQYF. The CDR3 bases are TGCAGCGTTGAAGATGGGGGGGCCTACGAGCAGTACTTC.

The chain carries TRBV9 and TRBJ2-7, with TRBD2 matching 8 bases. The CDR3 sequence is 14 residues long. Looked up from germline, CDR1 is SGDLS and CDR2 is YYNGEE. V was clipped by 4 bases and J by 4 bases; unmatched bases: 7. The CDR3 DNA follows: TGTGCCAGCAGCCCGACGGGGGGGCAGTACGAGCAGTACTTC. This sequence encodes CASSPTGGQYEQYF.

V and J are TRBV29-1 and TRBJ2-1; D perhaps matches TRBD2 (5 bases). The germline gives CDR1 SQVTM, CDR2 ANQGSEA. The CDR3 consists of 13 residues. The V end lost 5 bases, the J end lost 7 bases, and 15 bases lay between the germline ends. For the CDR3, the DNA is TGCAGCGTTTCATCAGGCGGAGGAAATGAGCAGTTCTTC. Translating gives CSVSSGGGNEQFF.

The rearrangement links TRBV9 to TRBJ2-7, with 9 bases identical to TRBD2. Germline CDR1 is SGDLS and CDR2 is YYNGEE. V dropped 0 bases and J dropped 4; count of bases not matched to a gene: 8. CDR3 length: 16 residues. The CDR3 sequence is CASSVGNSGSPYEQYF. CDR3 coding DNA: TGTGCCAGCAGCGTAGGAAATAGCGGGAGTCCGTACGAGCAGTACTTC.

V is TRBV19 and J is TRBJ1-6; 11 positions match TRBD1. Germline assignment: CDR1 LNHDA and CDR2 SQIVND (reference sequence). The CDR3 spans 15 residues. Unmatched junction bases numbered 4, after V lost 5 bases and J lost 7 bases. The CDR3 loop reads CASSFGDRGNSPLHF. The CDR3 bases are TGTGCCAGTAGTTTCGGGGACAGGGGGAATTCACCCCTCCACTTT.

This clone has just a few counts. The rearrangement uses TRBV6-2 or TRBV6-3 and TRBJ1-5; D is unclear. The germline V and J ends were trimmed by 2 bases and 4 bases, with 9 bases remaining between them. Germline V gives CDR1 MNHEY, CDR2 SVGEGT. The CDR3 is made up of 14 amino acids. CDR3 nucleotide sequence: TGTGCCAGCAGTTACAGCCTTACTAATCAGCCCCAGCATTTT. This gives the protein CASSYSLTNQPQHF.

The chain carries TRBV12-5 and TRBJ1-2, with 9 bases matching TRBD1. The CDR3 is made up of 13 amino acids. V shed 7 bases, J shed 7 bases, and the junction held 7 bases outside the gene matches. Looked up from germline, CDR1 is LGHNT and CDR2 is FRNRAP. The DNA for the CDR3 is TGTGCTAGTGCCCGGGACAGGGTTTTTGGCTACACCTTC. Translated, it gives CASARDRVFGYTF.

This chain connects TRBV6-1 to TRBJ1-6; D possibly corresponds to TRBD1 (5 bases). Deletions cut 3 bases from V and 4 bases from J, with 10 bases between. Germline CDR1 and CDR2: MNHNS and SASEGT. The CDR3 has 15 residues. As DNA, the CDR3 is TGTGCCAGCAGTGATACCAGGGATTATAATTCACCCCTCCACTTT. Protein: CASSDTRDYNSPLHF.

This chain uses TRBV28 with TRBJ1-1, with 11 bases that match TRBD1. Germline trimming cut 3 bases from V and 5 bases from J; bases unmatched to any gene: 5. This CDR3 has 15 residues. Per germline, CDR1 MDHEN and CDR2 SYDVKM. The CDR3, as DNA: TGTGCCAGCAGTTTGGACAGGGGGCCACGTACTGAAGCTTTCTTT. Its translation is CASSLDRGPRTEAFF.

The chain joins TRBV19 to TRBJ2-4; D ambiguous. The CDR3 totals 15 residues. Germline V lookup: CDR1 LNHDA, CDR2 SQIVND (reference sequence). Trimming took 5 bases from V and 0 from J, leaving 11 bases between them. The CDR3 DNA reads TGTGCCAGTAGTTTAACACAGTTAGCCAAAAACATTCAGTACTTC. Translated: CASSLTQLAKNIQYF. The complete variable domain, with remaining parts taken from reference TRBV19 and TRBJ2-4, reads DGGITQSPKYLFRKEGQNVTLSCEQNLNHDAMYWYRQDPGQGLRLIYYSQIVNDFQKGDIAEGYSVSREKKESFPLTVTSAQKNPTAFYLCASSLTQLAKNIQYFGAGTRLSVL.

The CDR3 spells CASSQVRGRGLTNEKLFF. CDR3 coding DNA: TGTGCCAGCAGCCAGGTCCGGGGCAGGGGGCTCACTAATGAAAAACTGTTTTTT. The chain employs TRBV3-1 (or the pseudogene TRBV3-2) and TRBJ1-4, with TRBD1 matching over 8 bases. Trimming took 3 bases from V and 2 from J; bases not matched to a gene: 11. Germline-derived CDR1 and CDR2 are LGHDT and YNNKEL (reference sequence). The CDR3 is 18 residues long.

This sequence joins TRBV5-1 and TRBJ1-2; unclear D gene. There are 12 residues in the CDR3. The V end was cut by 5 bases, the J end by 7 bases, with 12 bases between. CDR1 and CDR2 (germline): SGHRS, YFSETQ. Here the CDR3 reads CASRSAEGGYTF. The CDR3 DNA reads as TGCGCCAGCAGATCGGCGGAGGGTGGCTACACCTTC.

The chain employs TRBV9 and TRBJ1-2, with 7 bases fitting TRBD1. The junction had 4 bases not matched to a gene; V was cut back by 7 bases and J by 1 base. The germline gives CDR1 SGDLS, CDR2 YYNGEE. The CDR3 spans 13 residues. The CDR3 is CASAQGGNYGYTF. In nucleotides, the CDR3 is TGTGCCAGCGCCCAGGGGGGTAACTATGGCTACACCTTC.

This clone was recorded once. The rearrangement links TRBV9 to TRBJ2-5; D unresolved. Trimming stripped 4 bases from V and 4 bases from J, with 14 bases between. The CDR3 totals 14 residues. The germline V gene has CDR1 SGDLS and CDR2 YYNGEE. The CDR3 sequence is CASSPTSNLETQYF. DNA for the CDR3: TGTGCCAGCAGCCCCACTTCGAATCTAGAGACCCAGTACTTC.